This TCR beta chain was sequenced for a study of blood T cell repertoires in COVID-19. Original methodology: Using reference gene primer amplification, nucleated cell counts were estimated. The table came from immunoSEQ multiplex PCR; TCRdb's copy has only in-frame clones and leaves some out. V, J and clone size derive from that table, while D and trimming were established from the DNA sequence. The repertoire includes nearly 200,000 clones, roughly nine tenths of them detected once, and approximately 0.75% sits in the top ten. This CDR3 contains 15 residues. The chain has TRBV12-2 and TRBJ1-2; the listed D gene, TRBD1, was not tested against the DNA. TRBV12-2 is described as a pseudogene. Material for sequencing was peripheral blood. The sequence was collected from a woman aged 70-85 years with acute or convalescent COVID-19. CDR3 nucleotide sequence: TGTGCAAGTCGCCCAGCGGGACAGGAGTTTTATGGCTACACCTTC. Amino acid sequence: CASRPAGQEFYGYTF.